The clone carrying this T cell receptor beta chain has only a few counts. The antigen is not known. Each TCR cDNA library carried sample-specific barcodes on both ends. TCRdb passed the 5' RACE reads through MiXCR, listing each CDR3 protein once. The sample yields around 380,000 distinct CDR3 sequences, more than 25% seen once. These data originate in a study of identical twins' blood T cells. About the research overall: About 6 alpha and about 6 beta libraries together yielded tens of millions of reads. Findings and caveats of the study: Twins reportedly had markedly more similar V usage than unrelated donors, even among out-of-frame TCRbeta clonotypes. Top TCRbeta clonotypes were shared more with twin than unrelated donors.

Trimming cost V 3 bases and J 8 bases, with 13 bases left between them. Germline V gene sequence: CDR1 MNHEY, CDR2 SMNVEV (reference sequence). This CDR3 comprises 14 residues. The receptor was derived from a woman aged 18-50 years in good health. The chain combines TRBV27 with TRBJ1-4; D gene uncertain. The sequencing sample was made of PBMCs. The CDR3 here is CASSFVPGVEKLFF. CDR3 in DNA: TGTGCCAGCAGTTTTGTCCCCGGGGTGGAAAAACTGTTTTTT.